The TCR beta chain under discussion was sequenced for a study of T cells after yellow fever vaccination. Findings of the study overall: Relatively few clonotypes were ones that appeared in both CD4 and CD8 compartments.

TCRdb fed the 5' RACE reads into MiXCR, producing one record per CDR3 protein. The sample yields 600,000 to 750,000 distinct CDR3 sequences, about 12% seen once. This clonotype was recorded a few times. The antigen remains undetermined. CDR1 and CDR2 from the germline V gene are SGHAT and FQNNGV. Losses at the gene ends were 0 bases for V and 7 bases for J; bases not matched to a gene: 26. The CDR3 totals 22 residues. The starting material was PBMCs, obtained on the day of the yellow fever booster vaccination. The TCR was taken from a man aged 30 to 39 who received the YFV17D yellow fever vaccine. The rearrangement joins TRBV11-2 to TRBJ2-1; 8 bases agree with TRBD2. The CDR3 DNA is TGTGCCAGCAGCTTAGATCTAAGCTGGGCAGTAACGACGGCGGGAGGCGGGAATGAGCAGTTCTTC. Protein product: CASSLDLSWAVTTAGGGNEQFF.